These T cell receptor beta chains were read from a single sample in a study of identical twins. MiXCR, applied by TCRdb to the 5' RACE reads, yields one record per CDR3 protein. The sample carries 450,000 or so distinct CDR3 sequences, less than 20% recorded once. The sequenced sample was naive T cells sorted from blood. These receptors all come from a man aged 50 to 60 in good health. The CDR3 runs from the conserved cysteine through the conserved F or W. A D gene is named only where the DNA matches it firmly. Size tells how often a clone was seen (once, few, many) or the class of an expanded clone, and some rows leave it out.

j_call v_call clone_size cdr3_length d_call cdr3_nt cdr3_aa
TRBJ1-6 TRBV4-3 many 14 . TGCGCCAGCAGCCCCCACAGGGAGGGTTCACCCCTCCACTTT CASSPHREGSPLHF
TRBJ2-2 TRBV5-1 few 13 . TGCGCCAGCAGCTTGAATGATCCCGGGGAGCTGTTTTTT CASSLNDPGELFF
TRBJ1-3 TRBV4-1 . 15 . TGCGCCAGCAGCCAAGACAGGAGTACTGGAAACACCATATATTTT CASSQDRSTGNTIYF
TRBJ2-3 TRBV6-5 few 16 . TGTGCCAGCAGTTACATCGGACGGGGGCCCACAGATACGCAGTATTTT CASSYIGRGPTDTQYF
TRBJ1-1 TRBV12-3/TRBV12-4 many 16 . TGTGCCAGCAGTCCTGGACAGCGCCTAACGAACACTGAAGCTTTCTTT CASSPGQRLTNTEAFF
TRBJ2-3 TRBV12-3/TRBV12-4 . 16 . TGTGCCAGCAGTTTTAAAGGGGGGGATTCGTCAGATACGCAGTATTTT CASSFKGGDSSDTQYF
TRBJ1-2 TRBV11-2 many 14 TRBD1 TGTGCCAGCAGCTTAATTACCACAGGGGATGGCTACACCTTC CASSLITTGDGYTF
TRBJ2-7 TRBV29-1 few 14 TRBD1 TGCAGCGTGGAGGGACAGGGGGCAGCCTACGAGCAGTACTTC CSVEGQGAAYEQYF
TRBJ1-6 TRBV6-5 many 19 . TGTGCCAGCAGTTACGAGGTCAGACTCAGGAGCTCCTATAATTCACCCCTCCACTTT CASSYEVRLRSSYNSPLHF
TRBJ2-7 TRBV20-1 . 15 . TGCAGTGCCACCCCGGGACGGGGAAAAACCTACGAGCAGTACTTC CSATPGRGKTYEQYF
TRBJ2-7 TRBV6-2/TRBV6-3 . 14 TRBD2 TGTGCCAGCAGAAAAGCGGGGGGCCCCTACGAGCAGTACTTC CASRKAGGPYEQYF
TRBJ2-5 TRBV5-1 few 14 TRBD1 TGCGCCAGCAGCTTGACAGGGGTTCAAGAGACCCAGTACTTC CASSLTGVQETQYF
TRBJ2-7 TRBV11-2 . 14 . TGTGCCAGCAGCGCTAGGGCCAGGACCTACGAGCAGTACTTC CASSARARTYEQYF
TRBJ2-1 TRBV4-3 once 15 TRBD2 TGCGCCAGCAGCCAATCTAGAATAGCGGGGTTAGAGCAGTTCTTC CASSQSRIAGLEQFF
TRBJ2-3 TRBV6-1 . 12 . TGTGCCAGCAGTGGGAACACAGATACGCAGTATTTT CASSGNTDTQYF
TRBJ2-1 TRBV20-1 . 15 TRBD2 TGCAGTGCTAGAGATCATTTTCGGCGGGAGAGTAAGCAGTTCTTC CSARDHFRRESKQFF
TRBJ2-7 TRBV24-1 . 13 . TGTGCCACCAGTAATTCCCATGTCTACGAGCAGTACTTC CATSNSHVYEQYF